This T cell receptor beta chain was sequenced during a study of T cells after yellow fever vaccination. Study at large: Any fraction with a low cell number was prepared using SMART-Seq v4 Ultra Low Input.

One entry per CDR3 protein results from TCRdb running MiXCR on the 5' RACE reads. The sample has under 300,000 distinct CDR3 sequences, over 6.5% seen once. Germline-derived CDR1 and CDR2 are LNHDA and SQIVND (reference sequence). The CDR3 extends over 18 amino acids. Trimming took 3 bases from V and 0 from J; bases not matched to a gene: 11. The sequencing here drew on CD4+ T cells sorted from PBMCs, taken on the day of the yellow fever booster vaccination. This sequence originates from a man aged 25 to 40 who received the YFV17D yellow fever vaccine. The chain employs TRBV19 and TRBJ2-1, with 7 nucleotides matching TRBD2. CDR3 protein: CASSIFIKGGSSYNEQFF. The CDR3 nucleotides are TGTGCCAGTAGTATTTTCATAAAGGGCGGGAGCTCCTACAATGAGCAGTTCTTC.